The 30 T cell receptor beta chains below all came from one sample that was sequenced in a study of shared clonotypes between healthy human individuals. Method: immunoSEQ multiplex PCR; TCRdb's copy keeps in-frame clones and lacks some. The repertoire holds 950,000 to 1,200,000 clones, 60% to 85% seen once, with roughly 0.9% in the top ten. Sample: memory CD4+ T cells from PBMCs. Subset reported: CD45RA-negative fraction. All receptors come from a man aged 18-30 years in good health. Some clones in this sample may be carry-over from other donors' samples.

The J gene is TRBJ2-5, the V gene TRBV10-3, with D perhaps TRBD1 or TRBD2 (6 bases each). Trimming cost V 2 bases and J 5 bases, with 15 bases left between them. The CDR3 spans 15 residues. Germline assignment: CDR1 ENHRY and CDR2 SYGVKD. This CDR3 reads CAISEGRGGRETQYF. The CDR3 DNA follows: TGTGCCATCAGTGAGGGCAGGGGAGGTCGGGAGACCCAGTACTTC.

The V call is TRBV25-1, the J call TRBJ2-1; D gene uncertain. Germline CDR1 MGHDK, CDR2 SYGVNS. The CDR3 runs to 15 residues. Trimming cost V 3 bases and J 11 bases, with 20 bases left between them. In DNA, the CDR3 is TGTGCCAGCAGTGAGGAAATGACCGCTCCATCCAAGCAGTTCTTC. It translates to CASSEEMTAPSKQFF.

The chain joins TRBV29-1 to TRBJ1-3, with D unclear. The V end was cut by 5 bases, the J end by 7 bases, with 12 bases between. Germline values: CDR1 SQVTM, CDR2 ANQGSEA. The CDR3 contains 12 residues. CDR3 amino acids: CSVFTLGNTIYF. The CDR3 DNA reads as TGCAGCGTTTTTACCCTTGGCAACACCATATATTTT.

This clone was detected ten times or more. The same CDR3 is also encoded by other DNA sequences in this sample. V is TRBV5-8 and J is TRBJ1-5; D gene unclear. Germline loops: CDR1 SGHTS, CDR2 YDEGEE. The CDR3 consists of 13 residues. With 3 bases removed from V and 3 bases from J, the gap between germline ends came to 7 bases. CDR3: CASSSGLNQPQHF. Written as DNA, the CDR3 is TGTGCCAGCAGCTCGGGTCTCAATCAGCCCCAGCATTTT.

The chain has TRBV11-2 and TRBJ1-2, with D possibly matching TRBD1 (5 bases). V lost 5 bases, J lost 2 bases, and 9 bases lay in between. Germline V CDR1 and CDR2: SGHAT, FQNNGV. This CDR3 has 13 amino acids. CDR3 in amino acids: CASSRDSNYGYTF. CDR3 sequence (DNA): TGTGCCAGCAGCCGAGACAGCAACTATGGCTACACCTTC.

There are a few counts of this clone. V gene TRBV7-3 combines with J gene TRBJ2-5; 9 bases match TRBD1. The CDR3 totals 15 residues. V shed 5 bases, J shed 5 bases, and the junction held 9 bases outside the gene matches. CDR1 SGHTA and CDR2 FQGTGA come from the germline V gene. CDR3 nucleotide sequence: TGTGCCAGCAGCCCATCCGGGACAGGGAGGGAGACCCAGTACTTC. This gives the protein CASSPSGTGRETQYF.

V is TRBV5-4 and J is TRBJ2-2; D is uncertain. CDR1 is SGHNT and CDR2 is YYREEE in the germline V gene (reference sequence). The CDR3 sequence is 11 residues long. V was trimmed by 4 bases and J by 6 bases, leaving 4 bases between them. The CDR3 nucleotides are TGTGCCAGCAGCGGACCCGGGGAGCTGTTTTTT. Translated: CASSGPGELFF.

This clone appeared a single time. The same CDR3 also results from other DNA sequences found in this sample. The rearrangement uses TRBV5-1 and TRBJ2-1; 8 positions match TRBD1. From germline, CDR1 is SGHRS and CDR2 YFSETQ. This CDR3 is 15 amino acids long. Trimming cost V 4 bases and J 0 bases; bases outside gene matches: 3. The CDR3 sequence is CASSLGQGSYNEQFF. The CDR3 bases are TGCGCCAGCAGCCTAGGACAGGGCTCCTACAATGAGCAGTTCTTC.

The chain combines TRBV28 with TRBJ2-3, with 12 bases aligning to TRBD2. V was clipped by 6 bases and J by 6 bases; unmatched bases: 7. This CDR3 is built from 15 residues. CDR1 is MDHEN and CDR2 is SYDVKM in the germline V gene. CDR3 DNA sequence: TGTGCCAGCAGCCTAGCGGGAGGGTTTACGGATACGCAGTATTTT. Translating gives CASSLAGGFTDTQYF.

This rearrangement joins TRBV4-2 to TRBJ2-3; D gene uncertain. Germline V lookup: CDR1 LGHNA, CDR2 YNFKEQ. V dropped 1 base and J dropped 0 bases, with 8 bases sitting between them. This CDR3 region has 15 residues. CDR3 DNA sequence: TGTGCCAGCAGCCAAGGCCGAACTAGCACAGATACGCAGTATTTT. It is translated as CASSQGRTSTDTQYF.

In DNA, the CDR3 is TGTGCCAGCAGTATTGCGGAGCTTTACAATGAGCAGTTCTTC. Amino acid sequence: CASSIAELYNEQFF. The chain has TRBV2 and TRBJ2-1; no definite D call. The CDR3 extends over 14 amino acids. V dropped 5 bases and J dropped 4 bases, with 12 bases sitting between them. Germline V gene sequence: CDR1 SNHLY, CDR2 FYNNEI.

The chain recombines TRBV4-3 with TRBJ2-7; D may be TRBD1 (5 bases). The CDR3 consists of 13 residues. Germline V gene lookup returns CDR1 LGHNA and CDR2 YSLEER. With 4 bases removed from V and 6 bases from J, the gap between germline ends came to 13 bases. In nucleotides, the CDR3 is TGCGCCAGCAGCCCAAGGGGTGGGCTCGAGCAGTACTTC. It is translated as CASSPRGGLEQYF.

This sequence joins TRBV7-2 and TRBJ2-7; 8 positions match TRBD2. This CDR3 is built from 15 residues. The V and J ends lost 4 bases and 4 bases, in that order; junction bases with no gene match: 9. Germline V gene sequence: CDR1 SGHTA, CDR2 FQGNSA. The CDR3 protein is CASSYPGLDGYEQYF. The CDR3 region has the DNA TGTGCCAGCAGCTATCCGGGACTAGATGGGTACGAGCAGTACTTC.

V is TRBV7-9 and J is TRBJ2-7; no clear D gene. Looked up from germline, CDR1 is SEHNR and CDR2 is FQNEAQ (reference sequence). The V and J ends lost 5 bases and 3 bases respectively, with 17 bases between them. The CDR3 covers 15 residues. CDR3 DNA sequence: TGTGCCAGCAGCCCCGCCCGGTCTTCAAGCTACGAGCAGTACTTC. Translating gives CASSPARSSSYEQYF.

This chain connects TRBV2 to TRBJ2-5; D possibly uses TRBD1 or TRBD2 (5 bases each). The ends were cut back, 4 bases at V and 5 bases at J, with 17 bases in the middle. The CDR3 is 15 residues long. Germline lookup yields CDR1 SNHLY and CDR2 FYNNEI. CDR3 amino acids: CASSGDGSRRETQYF. The CDR3 DNA reads TGTGCCAGCAGTGGGGACGGCTCCCGACGGGAGACCCAGTACTTC.

The chain joins TRBV5-1 to TRBJ1-1; TRBD1 matches 9 bases. Germline assignment: CDR1 SGHRS and CDR2 YFSETQ. The V and J ends lost 4 bases and 0 bases, in that order; junction bases with no gene match: 4. The CDR3 covers 15 residues. In DNA form, the CDR3 reads TGCGCCAGCAGCAGGGACAGGGTAATGAACACTGAAGCTTTCTTT. Translation gives CASSRDRVMNTEAFF. Using reference TRBV5-1 and TRBJ1-1 for the parts outside the CDR3, the full variable domain is KAGVTQTPRYLIKTRGQQVTLSCSPISGHRSVSWYQQTPGQGLQFLFEYFSETQRNKGNFPGRFSGRQFSNSRSEMNVSTLELGDSALYLCASSRDRVMNTEAFFGQGTRLTVV.

This clone was observed a single time. This chain joins TRBV15 and TRBJ1-4, with unresolved D. Germline V gives CDR1 LNHNV, CDR2 YYDKDF (reference sequence). The CDR3 covers 13 residues. V was pared by 5 bases and J by 0 bases, with 4 bases between. CDR3 nucleotide sequence: TGTGCCACCAGCCGAGCAACTAATGAAAAACTGTTTTTT. Translated: CATSRATNEKLFF.

Concerning this clone itself: This sample includes further DNA sequences coding for the same CDR3. The chain combines TRBV6-5 with TRBJ1-3; D is ambiguous. The germline CDR1 and CDR2 sequences are MNHEY and SVGAGI. This CDR3 spans 13 amino acids. The germline V and J ends were trimmed by 2 bases and 0 bases, with 2 bases remaining between them. CDR3 in DNA: TGTGCCAGCAGTTACCGCTCTGGAAACACCATATATTTT. Its protein product is CASSYRSGNTIYF.

The chain joins TRBV4-1 to TRBJ1-6; the D is unclear. This CDR3 is built from 17 residues. From germline, CDR1 is MGHRA and CDR2 YSYEKL. V was cut by 4 bases and J by 10 bases, with 23 bases left in between. CDR3 coding DNA: TGCGCCAGCAGCCGCCTACCCCAATCGACGGATGGGTCACCCCTCCACTTT. As protein: CASSRLPQSTDGSPLHF.

Regarding this clone: This CDR3 is also generated by other DNA sequences in the sample. The chain couples TRBV30 to TRBJ1-6; perhaps TRBD1 as D (5 bases). The V gene's germline CDR1 is GTSNPN and CDR2 SVGIG (reference sequence). The CDR3 runs 13 residues. Trimming shortened V by 0 bases and J by 10 bases, and 10 bases separated the two germline ends. CDR3 loop: CAWSVQGGSPLHF. In nucleotides, the CDR3 is TGTGCCTGGAGTGTCCAGGGTGGCTCACCCCTCCACTTT.

The chain carries TRBV7-3 and TRBJ2-7; 7 bases align to TRBD1. V shed 2 bases and J 3 bases; nucleotides not matched to a gene: 7. The CDR3 loop spans 15 amino acids. Germline CDR1 SGHTA, CDR2 FQGTGA. The CDR3 DNA follows: TGTGCCAGCAGCTTAGGGCAGGGGGAGATCTACGAGCAGTACTTC. The encoded protein is CASSLGQGEIYEQYF.

This chain joins TRBV30 and TRBJ2-7; no definite D call. CDR1 and CDR2 from the germline V gene are GTSNPN and SVGIG (reference sequence). The CDR3 is made up of 18 amino acids. Trimming stripped 0 bases from V and 4 bases from J, with 25 bases between. The CDR3 DNA follows: TGTGCCTGGAGTGTACGTAGGCTAGGGCTGGCGGAATCTTACGAGCAGTACTTC. This encodes CAWSVRRLGLAESYEQYF.

The rearrangement uses TRBV5-6 and TRBJ1-5; the D is unclear. Trimming cost V 8 bases and J 2 bases, with 14 bases left between them. The V gene's germline CDR1 is SGHDT and CDR2 YYEEEE. The CDR3 runs to 14 residues. The CDR3: CASSQLLRNQPQHF. CDR3 DNA sequence: TGTGCCAGTAGTCAGTTGCTGCGCAATCAGCCCCAGCATTTT.

This chain links TRBV7-2 with TRBJ2-5, with D hard to call. The CDR3 sequence is 16 residues long. Deletions cut 5 bases from V and 9 bases from J, with 25 bases between. Germline-derived CDR1 and CDR2 are SGHTA and FQGNSA. Written as DNA, the CDR3 is TGTGCCAGCAGCCCGCCAGGAAGCGCCCTAAGGACGGCCCAGTACTTC. Protein sequence: CASSPPGSALRTAQYF.

The chain couples TRBV6-6 to TRBJ1-1; tentative D call: TRBD1 (6 bases). V dropped 6 bases and J dropped 6 bases, with 23 bases sitting between them. Germline V gene data show CDR1 as MNHNY and CDR2 as SVGAGI (reference sequence). The CDR3 has 16 residues. CDR3 amino acids: CASSLGGGEVLAEAFF. CDR3 DNA sequence: TGTGCCAGCAGCTTGGGGGGGGGCGAGGTGTTGGCTGAAGCTTTCTTT.

This clone was observed a handful of times. The chain recombines TRBV18 with TRBJ2-2; D is uncertain. This CDR3 contains 15 residues. V lost 1 base to trimming and J lost 2 bases, with 8 bases between them. Germline V lookup: CDR1 KGHSH, CDR2 LQKENI. The CDR3 nucleotides are TGTGCCAGCTCACCACGGAGACCAAACACCGGGGAGCTGTTTTTT. Translated, it gives CASSPRRPNTGELFF.

This clone was counted many times. The same CDR3 arises from other DNA sequences in this sample as well. The chain joins TRBV28 to TRBJ2-1; D is unclear. There are 12 residues in the CDR3. Germline CDR1 and CDR2: MDHEN and SYDVKM. Trimming removed 1 base from V and 2 bases from J, with 0 bases in between. CDR3 sequence: CASSLSYNEQFF. CDR3 nucleotides: TGTGCCAGCAGTTTATCCTACAATGAGCAGTTCTTC.

The CDR3 loop is CASRRQSDNHEQYF. The DNA of the CDR3 is TGTGCCAGCAGGCGACAGAGCGACAACCACGAGCAGTACTTC. The rearrangement links TRBV6-5 to TRBJ2-7; D is possibly TRBD1 (5 bases). The V gene's germline CDR1 is MNHEY and CDR2 SVGAGI. This CDR3 has 14 residues. V lost 6 bases, J lost 5 bases, and 17 bases lay in between.

In its sample, this clone was seen once. The V call is TRBV2, the J call TRBJ2-2; D perhaps matches TRBD1 (6 bases). The CDR3 has 15 amino acids. The germline gives CDR1 SNHLY, CDR2 FYNNEI. Trimming took off 5 bases at V and 1 base at J, with 11 bases between the two ends. CDR3 region: CASSYDRMNTGELFF. DNA of the CDR3: TGTGCCAGCAGTTACGACAGGATGAACACCGGGGAGCTGTTTTTT.

In this sample, this clone turned up a few times. The chain carries TRBV7-2 and TRBJ2-3; no firm D call. The CDR3 covers 12 residues. Trimming stripped 5 bases from V and 5 bases from J, with 8 bases between. Germline loops: CDR1 SGHTA, CDR2 FQGNSA. The CDR3 sequence: CASSPSIDTQYF. CDR3 coding DNA: TGTGCCAGCAGCCCCTCTATAGATACGCAGTATTTT.